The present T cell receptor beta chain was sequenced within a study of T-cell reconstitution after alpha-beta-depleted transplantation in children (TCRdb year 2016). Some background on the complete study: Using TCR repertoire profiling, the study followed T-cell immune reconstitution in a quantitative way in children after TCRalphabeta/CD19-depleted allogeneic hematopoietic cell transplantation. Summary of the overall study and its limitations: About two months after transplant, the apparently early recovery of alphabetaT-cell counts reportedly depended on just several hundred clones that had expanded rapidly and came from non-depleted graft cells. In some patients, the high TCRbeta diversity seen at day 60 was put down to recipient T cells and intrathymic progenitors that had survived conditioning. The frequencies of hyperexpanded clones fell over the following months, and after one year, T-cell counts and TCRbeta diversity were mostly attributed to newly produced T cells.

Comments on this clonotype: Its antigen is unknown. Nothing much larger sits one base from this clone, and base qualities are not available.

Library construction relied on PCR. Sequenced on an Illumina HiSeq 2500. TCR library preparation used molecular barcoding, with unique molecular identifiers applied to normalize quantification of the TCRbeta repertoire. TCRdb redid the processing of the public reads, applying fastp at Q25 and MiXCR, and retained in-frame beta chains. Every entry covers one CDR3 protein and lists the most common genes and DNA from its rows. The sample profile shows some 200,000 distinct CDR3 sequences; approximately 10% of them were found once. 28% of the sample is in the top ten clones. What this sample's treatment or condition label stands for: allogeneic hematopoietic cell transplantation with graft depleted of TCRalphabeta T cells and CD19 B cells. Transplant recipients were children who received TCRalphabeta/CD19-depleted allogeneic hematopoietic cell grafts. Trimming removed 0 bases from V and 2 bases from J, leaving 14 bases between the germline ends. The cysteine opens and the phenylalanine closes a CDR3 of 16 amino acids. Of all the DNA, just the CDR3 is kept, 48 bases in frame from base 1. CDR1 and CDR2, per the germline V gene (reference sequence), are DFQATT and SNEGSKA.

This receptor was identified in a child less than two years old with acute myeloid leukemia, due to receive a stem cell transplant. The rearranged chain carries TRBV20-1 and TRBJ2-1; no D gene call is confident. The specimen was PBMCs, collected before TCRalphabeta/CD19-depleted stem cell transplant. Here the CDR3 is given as CSARDLGLRTYNEQFF. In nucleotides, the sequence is TGCAGTGCTAGAGATTTGGGATTAAGGACCTACAATGAGCAGTTCTTC.